A selection of T cell receptor beta chains follows, all from one sample in a study of blood T cell repertoires in COVID-19. Here immunoSEQ multiplex PCR was the method, and the copy in TCRdb shows in-frame clones only, minus some. This sample has around 210,000 clones, with less than 85% found just once. The sequenced sample was peripheral blood. These receptors were taken from a woman older than 75 with COVID-19, enrolled during active disease. Both conserved end residues are trimmed from each CDR3.

j_call,v_call,cdr3_aa
TRBJ2-5,TRBV5-5,ASSSSTGKETQY
TRBJ2-2,TRBV11-3,ASSLLGGELF
TRBJ2-5,TRBV2,ASMTRTSGGSEETQY
TRBJ2-5,TRBV20-1,SAKGATQY
TRBJ2-1,TRBV2,ASSYVRGREF
TRBJ2-7,TRBV28,ASSFADTYEQY
TRBJ2-1,TRBV4-1,ASSQAPPGGRNEQF
TRBJ1-2,TRBV6-5,ASRGGYGYT
TRBJ2-7,TRBV7-2,ASSQGQRPYEQY
TRBJ1-5,TRBV3-1/TRBV3-2,ASSQDPPSSSQPQH